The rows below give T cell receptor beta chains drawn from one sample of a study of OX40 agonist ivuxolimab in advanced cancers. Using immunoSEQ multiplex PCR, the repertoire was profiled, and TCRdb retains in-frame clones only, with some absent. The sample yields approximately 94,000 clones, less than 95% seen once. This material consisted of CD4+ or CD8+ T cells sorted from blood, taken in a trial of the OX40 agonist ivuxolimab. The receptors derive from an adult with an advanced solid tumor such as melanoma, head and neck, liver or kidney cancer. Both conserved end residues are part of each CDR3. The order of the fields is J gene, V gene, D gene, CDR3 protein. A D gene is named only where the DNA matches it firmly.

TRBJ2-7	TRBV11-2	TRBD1	CASSPDRGREQYF
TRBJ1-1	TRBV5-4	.	CASSFRDSKAFF
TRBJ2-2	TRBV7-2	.	CASSSPTGRVTGELFF
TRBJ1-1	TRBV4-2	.	CASSQGGFGAFF
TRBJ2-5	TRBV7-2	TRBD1	CASRTTGGEETQYF
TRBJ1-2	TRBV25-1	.	CASSDSTANYGYTF
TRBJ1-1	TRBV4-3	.	CASSQEIQGTEAFF
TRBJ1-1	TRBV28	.	CASTLFGATEAFF
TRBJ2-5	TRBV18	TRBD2	CASSPLPLASGRMMETQYF
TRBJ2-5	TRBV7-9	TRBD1	CASSFAGGGETQYF
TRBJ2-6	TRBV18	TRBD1	CASSSRLQGAGGANVLTF
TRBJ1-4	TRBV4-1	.	CASSQSGGDPNEKLFF
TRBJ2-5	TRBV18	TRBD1	CASSPGQVDETQYF
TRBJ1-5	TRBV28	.	CASSLAGSNQPQHF
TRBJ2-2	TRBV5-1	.	CASSQDREATGELFF
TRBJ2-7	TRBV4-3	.	CASSQDMGSYEQYF
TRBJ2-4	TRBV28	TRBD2	CASSDLNGGNIQYF
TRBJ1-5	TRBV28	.	CASSLYRQPQHF
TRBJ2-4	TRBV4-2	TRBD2	CASSQGSTGGPDVRYF
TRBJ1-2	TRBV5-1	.	CASSAGLGDGYTF
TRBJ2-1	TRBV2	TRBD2	CASSVMRATGGNEQFF
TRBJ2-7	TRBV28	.	CASSHRTYEQYF
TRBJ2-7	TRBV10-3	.	CAIGRDIYEQYF
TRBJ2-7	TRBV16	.	CASSQARTHSYEQYF
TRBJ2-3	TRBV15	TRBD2	CATSPLGLAGGADTQYF
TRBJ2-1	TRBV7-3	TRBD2	CASSRGDSTYNEQFF
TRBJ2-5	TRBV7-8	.	CASSRYQETQYF
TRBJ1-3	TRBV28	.	CASSLQTRRGHHRYF
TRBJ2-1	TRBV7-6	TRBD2	CASSLARTSGRYNEQFF
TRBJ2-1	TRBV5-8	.	CASSYGGAYNEQFF
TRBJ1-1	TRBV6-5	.	CASGRGNTEAFF
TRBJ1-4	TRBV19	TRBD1	CASSNDRGMSEKLFF
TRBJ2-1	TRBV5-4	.	CASSFNRETTHNEQFF
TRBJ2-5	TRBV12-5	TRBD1	CASGSGQGQETQYF
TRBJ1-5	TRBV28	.	CASSLTDRNQPQHF
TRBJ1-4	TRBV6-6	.	CASRPQGEEEKLFF
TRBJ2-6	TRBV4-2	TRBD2	CASSQVLAGTSGANVLTF
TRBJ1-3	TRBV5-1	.	CASSLNVISGNTIYF